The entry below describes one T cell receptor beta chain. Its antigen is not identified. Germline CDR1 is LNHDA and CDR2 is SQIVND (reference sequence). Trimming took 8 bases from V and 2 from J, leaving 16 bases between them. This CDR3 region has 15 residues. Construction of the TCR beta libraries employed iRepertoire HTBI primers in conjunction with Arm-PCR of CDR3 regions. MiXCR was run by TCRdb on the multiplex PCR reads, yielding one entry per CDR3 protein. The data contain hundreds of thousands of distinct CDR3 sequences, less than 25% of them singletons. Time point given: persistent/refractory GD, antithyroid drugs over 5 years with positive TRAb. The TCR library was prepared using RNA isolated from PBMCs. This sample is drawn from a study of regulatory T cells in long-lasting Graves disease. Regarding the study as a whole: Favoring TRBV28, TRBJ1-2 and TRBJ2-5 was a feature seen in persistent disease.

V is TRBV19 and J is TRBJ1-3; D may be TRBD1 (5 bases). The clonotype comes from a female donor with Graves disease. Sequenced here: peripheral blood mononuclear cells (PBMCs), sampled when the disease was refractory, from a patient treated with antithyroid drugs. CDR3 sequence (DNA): TGTGCCAGTGCTCCGGGACTAGGGACTGGAAACACCATATATTTT. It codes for CASAPGLGTGNTIYF. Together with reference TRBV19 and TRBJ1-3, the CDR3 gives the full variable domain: DGGITQSPKYLFRKEGQNVTLSCEQNLNHDAMYWYRQDPGQGLRLIYYSQIVNDFQKGDIAEGYSVSREKKESFPLTVTSAQKNPTAFYLCASAPGLGTGNTIYFGEGSWLTVV.